This TCR beta chain comes out of a study of T cells in Graves' hyperthyroidism and ophthalmopathy. In the case of this clonotype: The antigen is not known.

RNA transcripts served as the template for amplifying TCR beta CDR3 regions. The HTBI primer set served for first-round RT-PCR of the TCR CDR3. TCRdb passed the multiplex PCR reads through MiXCR, listing each CDR3 protein once. The sample lists more than 550,000 distinct CDR3 sequences; approximately 42% were seen once. The study, taken as a whole, reports: Most expanded thyroid clonotypes above 0.001 also appeared in blood. Ophthalmopathy was separated from stable hyperthyroidism by a 13 V-J model. Ophthalmopathy onset followed model prediction by a median roughly 6.5 months.

V dropped 4 bases and J dropped 4 bases, with 16 bases sitting between them. The CDR3 loop spans 15 amino acids. CDR1 is LGHDT, CDR2 YNNKEL, per germline (reference sequence). Uncontrolled infection, other autoimmune disease, pregnancy and lactation each barred patients from inclusion. The gene calls are TRBV3-1 and TRBJ1-1; D is unclear. Sequences were obtained from peripheral blood or thyroid tissue (not recorded which). The TCR originated in an adult man with Graves' disease, either hyperthyroidism or ophthalmopathy (not recorded which). The CDR3 loop reads CASSPSAKGGTEAFF. In DNA, the CDR3 is TGTGCCAGCAGCCCGAGTGCGAAGGGAGGCACTGAAGCTTTCTTT.